This T cell receptor (beta chain) comes out of a study of somatic mutations in cytotoxic T cells in rheumatoid arthritis. Germline V CDR1 and CDR2: LGHNA, YNFKEQ. This CDR3 comprises 12 residues. The V and J ends lost 1 base and 6 bases respectively, with 5 bases between them. TCRdb's copy holds only in-frame clones and misses some; the assay was immunoSEQ multiplex PCR. This table has under 30,000 clones, 70% to 85% appearing once. Material: CD8+ T cells sorted from blood. This chain connects TRBV4-2 to TRBJ2-3; D tentatively reads TRBD1 or TRBD2 (5 bases each). The clonotype was recovered from a woman under 30 in good health. In nucleotides, the CDR3 is TGTGCCAGCAGCCAAGGGGGGGATACGCAGTATTTT. Encoded protein: CASSQGGDTQYF.